The rows below give T cell receptor beta chains drawn from one sample of a study of cytomegalovirus exposure and HLA in healthy donors. Clones were read by immunoSEQ multiplex PCR, and TCRdb kept only the in-frame ones, dropping some. The sample shows around 120,000 clones, 74% of them seen only once. The sequencing input was PBMCs. These receptors were taken from a man aged 50 or older in good health and CMV-seropositive. The CDR3 runs from the conserved cysteine through the conserved F or W. D genes are given only for firm matches. Clone sizes are given selectively: once, few, many, or a class where the clone is expanded.

j_call d_call v_call clone_size cdr3_nt cdr3_aa
TRBJ2-3 TRBD2 TRBV5-1 NA TGCGCCAGCAGCTTGGAAGGCGCGGGGGGGCTTGCGACAGATACGCAGTATTTT CASSLEGAGGLATDTQYF
TRBJ1-2 NA TRBV2 NA TGTGCCAGCAGTTTGGGGCGCCCAAGCTATGGCTACACCTTC CASSLGRPSYGYTF
TRBJ2-3 TRBD2 TRBV9 NA TGTGCCAGCCTACCCGGGACTAGCGGAATCACAGATACGCAGTATTTT CASLPGTSGITDTQYF
TRBJ1-2 TRBD1 TRBV18 NA TGTGCCAGCTCAGCGACAGGGGATAATGGCTACACCTTC CASSATGDNGYTF
TRBJ1-4 TRBD1 TRBV10-3 NA TGTGCCAGCAGTTACGGACAGGAAGGAGAAAAACTGTTTTTT CASSYGQEGEKLFF
TRBJ2-1 NA TRBV6-1 NA TGTGCCACCTATAGGGGCTCCTACAATGAGCAGTTCTTC CATYRGSYNEQFF
TRBJ1-6 NA TRBV4-1 NA TGCGCCAGCAGCCAAGAGTACAGTTCACCCCTCCACTTT CASSQEYSSPLHF
TRBJ1-4 NA TRBV10-3 NA TGTGCCATCAGTGACCACGCGGGGGAAAAACTGTTTTTT CAISDHAGEKLFF
TRBJ2-6 NA TRBV30 NA TGTGCCTGGGGGGGGGCGGGAGTAGGGTCTGGGGCCAACGGCCTGACTTTC CAWGGAGVGSGANGLTF
TRBJ2-1 NA TRBV2 few TGTGCCAGCAGGGCCCCCGACACAAACAATGAGCAGTTCTTC CASRAPDTNNEQFF
TRBJ1-5 NA TRBV19 NA TGTGCCAGTAGTATGGAGGGGCTAGGTACCAATCAGCCCCAGCATTTT CASSMEGLGTNQPQHF
TRBJ2-1 NA TRBV5-1 NA TGCGCCAGCAGCTTGACGGGGGACCCTAGGGATGAGCAGTTCTTC CASSLTGDPRDEQFF
TRBJ2-7 TRBD1 TRBV7-2 NA TGTGCCAGCAGCTCACAACGGGACAGACCCTACGAGCAGTACTTC CASSSQRDRPYEQYF
TRBJ2-7 TRBD2 TRBV6-6 NA TGTGCCAGCAGCTCGACTAGCGGCAGCTCCTACGAGCAGTACTTC CASSSTSGSSYEQYF
TRBJ2-5 NA TRBV29-1 NA TGCAGCGTTGGTGCGGCAGGGCAAACAGAGACCCAGTACTTC CSVGAAGQTETQYF
TRBJ1-2 TRBD1 TRBV4-1 NA TGCGCCAGCAGCCAAGAAGGACAGGGGTATTATGGCTACACCTTC CASSQEGQGYYGYTF
TRBJ2-5 NA TRBV5-1 NA TGCGCCAGCAGCTCCCTCGGTCCAGGCCAAGAGACCCAGTACTTC CASSSLGPGQETQYF
TRBJ2-1 TRBD2 TRBV18 NA TGTGCCAGCTCACCGGTGATCCTAGCGGGTACGTCGAGCTCCTACAATGAGCAGTTCTTC CASSPVILAGTSSSYNEQFF
TRBJ2-5 NA TRBV5-6 NA TGTGCCAGCAGGGATGCTGGGCGGGGGCGCAGGGAGACCCAGTACTTC CASRDAGRGRRETQYF
TRBJ1-5 TRBD1 TRBV7-6 NA TGTGCCAGCAGCTTAGGACAGGGAAATAGCAATCAGCCCCAGCATTTT CASSLGQGNSNQPQHF
TRBJ2-7 NA TRBV7-7 NA TGTGCCAGCAGCTCGGGGCCGCGGGAAGAGCAGTACTTC CASSSGPREEQYF
TRBJ2-4 TRBD1 TRBV18 NA TGTGCCAGCTCACCTGGGGACAGGGTGCTTTCAAACATTCAGTACTTC CASSPGDRVLSNIQYF
TRBJ2-7 NA TRBV9 NA TGTGCCAGCAGCGTAGCTGGGGGCGACGAGCAGTACTTC CASSVAGGDEQYF
TRBJ2-7 TRBD1 TRBV5-1 NA TGCGCCAGCAGCTTGGGGCCAGGGGGCTACGAGCAGTACTTC CASSLGPGGYEQYF
TRBJ1-1 TRBD1 TRBV6-1 NA TGTGCCAGCAGCCTCTTAGGGGGCGGGAACACTGAAGCTTTCTTT CASSLLGGGNTEAFF
TRBJ2-7 TRBD2 TRBV4-1 NA TGCGCCAGCAGCCAAGGCAAGGAACTAGCGGGAGTGAGCTACGAGCAGTACTTC CASSQGKELAGVSYEQYF
TRBJ1-2 TRBD1 TRBV7-2 NA TGTGCCAGCAGCTCGGGACAGAACTATGGCTACACCTTC CASSSGQNYGYTF
TRBJ1-2 TRBD1 TRBV15 NA TGTGCTACCAGCAGCTACAGGGGGGGTGGCTACACCTTC CATSSYRGGGYTF
TRBJ2-3 TRBD2 TRBV7-3 NA TGTGCCAGCAGCTACGGACTAGCGGGGAGCACAGATACGCAGTATTTT CASSYGLAGSTDTQYF